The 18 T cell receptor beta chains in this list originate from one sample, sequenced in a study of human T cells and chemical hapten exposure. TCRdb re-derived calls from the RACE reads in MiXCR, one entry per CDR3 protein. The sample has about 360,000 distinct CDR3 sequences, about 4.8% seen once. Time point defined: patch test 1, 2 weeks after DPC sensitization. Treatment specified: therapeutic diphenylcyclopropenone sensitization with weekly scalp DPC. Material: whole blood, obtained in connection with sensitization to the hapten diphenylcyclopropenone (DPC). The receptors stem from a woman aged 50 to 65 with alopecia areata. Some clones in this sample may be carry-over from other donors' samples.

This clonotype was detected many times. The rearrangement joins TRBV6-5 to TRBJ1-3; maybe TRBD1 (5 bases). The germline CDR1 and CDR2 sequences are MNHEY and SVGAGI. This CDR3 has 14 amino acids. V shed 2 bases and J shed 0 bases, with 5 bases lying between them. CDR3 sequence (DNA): TGTGCCAGCAGTTACGACAGCTCTGGAAACACCATATATTTT. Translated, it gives CASSYDSSGNTIYF.

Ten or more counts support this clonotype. CDR3 loop: CASSPGLAVKEQYF. As DNA, the CDR3 is TGTGCCAGCAGCCCGGGACTAGCGGTTAAGGAGCAGTACTTC. The chain joins TRBV2 to TRBJ2-7, with 11 nucleotides matching TRBD2. This CDR3 contains 14 residues. J was trimmed by 7 bases and V by 6 bases; bases with no gene match: 8. Germline CDR1 is SNHLY and CDR2 is FYNNEI.

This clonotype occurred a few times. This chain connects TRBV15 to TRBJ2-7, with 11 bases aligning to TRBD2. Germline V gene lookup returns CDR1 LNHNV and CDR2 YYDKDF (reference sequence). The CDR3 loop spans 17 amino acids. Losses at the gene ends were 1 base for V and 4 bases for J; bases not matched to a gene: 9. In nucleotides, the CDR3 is TGTGCCACCAGCAGAGCTTTACTAGCGGGAGTGAGGTACGAGCAGTACTTC. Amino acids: CATSRALLAGVRYEQYF.

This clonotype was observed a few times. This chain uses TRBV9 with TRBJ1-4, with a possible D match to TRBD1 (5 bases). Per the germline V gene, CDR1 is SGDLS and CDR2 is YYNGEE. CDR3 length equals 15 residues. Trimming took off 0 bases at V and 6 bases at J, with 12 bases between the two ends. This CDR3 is CASSVGGRSDEKLFF. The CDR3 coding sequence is TGTGCCAGCAGCGTAGGGGGACGCAGTGATGAAAAACTGTTTTTT.

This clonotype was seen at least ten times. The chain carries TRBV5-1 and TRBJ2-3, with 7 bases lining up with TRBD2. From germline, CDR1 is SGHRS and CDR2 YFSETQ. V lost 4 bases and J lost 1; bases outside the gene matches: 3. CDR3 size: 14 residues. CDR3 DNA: TGCGCCAGCAGCCAAACTAGCGGCACAGATACGCAGTATTTT. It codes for CASSQTSGTDTQYF. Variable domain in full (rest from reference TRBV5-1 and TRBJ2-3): KAGVTQTPRYLIKTRGQQVTLSCSPISGHRSVSWYQQTPGQGLQFLFEYFSETQRNKGNFPGRFSGRQFSNSRSEMNVSTLELGDSALYLCASSQTSGTDTQYFGPGTRLTVL.

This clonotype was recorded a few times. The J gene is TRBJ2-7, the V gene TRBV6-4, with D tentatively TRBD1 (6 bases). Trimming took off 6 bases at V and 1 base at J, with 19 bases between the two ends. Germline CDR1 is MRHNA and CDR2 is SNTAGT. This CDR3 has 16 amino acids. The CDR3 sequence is CASSRYRDTGSYEQYF. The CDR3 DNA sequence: TGTGCCAGCAGCCGATACAGGGACACTGGGTCCTACGAGCAGTACTTC.

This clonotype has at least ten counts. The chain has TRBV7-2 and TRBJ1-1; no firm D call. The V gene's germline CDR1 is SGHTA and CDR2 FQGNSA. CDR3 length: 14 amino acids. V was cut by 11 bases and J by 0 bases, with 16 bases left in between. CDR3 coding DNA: TGTGCCTCCAGCGCGGACGTCATGAACACTGAAGCTTTCTTT. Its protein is CASSADVMNTEAFF.

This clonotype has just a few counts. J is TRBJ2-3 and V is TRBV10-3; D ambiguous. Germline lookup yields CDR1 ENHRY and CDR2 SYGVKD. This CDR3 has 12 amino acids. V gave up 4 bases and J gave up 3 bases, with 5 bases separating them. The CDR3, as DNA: TGTGCCATCAGTGCTACGACAGATACGCAGTATTTT. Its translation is CAISATTDTQYF.

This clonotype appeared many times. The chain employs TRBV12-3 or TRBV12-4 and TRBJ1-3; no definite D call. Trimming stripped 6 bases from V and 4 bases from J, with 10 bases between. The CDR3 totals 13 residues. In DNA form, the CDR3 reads TGTGCCAGCAGCCGGGCCCTGGGAAACACCATATATTTT. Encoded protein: CASSRALGNTIYF.

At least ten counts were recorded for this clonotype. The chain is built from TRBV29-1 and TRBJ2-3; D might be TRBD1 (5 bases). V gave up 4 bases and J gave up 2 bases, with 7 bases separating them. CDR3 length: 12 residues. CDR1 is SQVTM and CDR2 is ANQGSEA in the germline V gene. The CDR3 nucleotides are TGCAGCGTTGGACAGCTCACAGATACGCAGTATTTT. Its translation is CSVGQLTDTQYF.

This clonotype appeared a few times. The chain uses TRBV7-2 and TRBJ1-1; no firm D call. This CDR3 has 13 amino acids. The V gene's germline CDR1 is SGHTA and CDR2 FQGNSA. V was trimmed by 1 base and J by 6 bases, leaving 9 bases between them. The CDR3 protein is CASSLVRVAEAFF. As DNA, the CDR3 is TGTGCCAGCAGCTTAGTGCGGGTCGCTGAAGCTTTCTTT.

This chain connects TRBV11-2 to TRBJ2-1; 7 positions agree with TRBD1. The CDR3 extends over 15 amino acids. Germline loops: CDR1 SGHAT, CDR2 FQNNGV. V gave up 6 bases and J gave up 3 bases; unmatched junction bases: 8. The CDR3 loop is CASREETGRYNEQFF. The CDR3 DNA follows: TGTGCCAGCAGAGAGGAGACAGGGCGCTACAATGAGCAGTTCTTC.

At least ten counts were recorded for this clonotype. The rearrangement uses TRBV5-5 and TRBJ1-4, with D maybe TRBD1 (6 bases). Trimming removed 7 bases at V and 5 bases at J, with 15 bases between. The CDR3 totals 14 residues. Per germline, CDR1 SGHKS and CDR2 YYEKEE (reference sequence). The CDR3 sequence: CASAGAGVNEKLFF. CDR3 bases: TGTGCCAGCGCCGGAGCAGGGGTAAATGAAAAACTGTTTTTT.

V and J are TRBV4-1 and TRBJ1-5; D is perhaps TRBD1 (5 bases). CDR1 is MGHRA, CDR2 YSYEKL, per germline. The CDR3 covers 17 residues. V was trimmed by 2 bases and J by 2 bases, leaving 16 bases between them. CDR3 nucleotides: TGCGCCAGCAGCCAAAGGCCAGGGTCTACTGGCAATCAGCCCCAGCATTTT. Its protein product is CASSQRPGSTGNQPQHF.

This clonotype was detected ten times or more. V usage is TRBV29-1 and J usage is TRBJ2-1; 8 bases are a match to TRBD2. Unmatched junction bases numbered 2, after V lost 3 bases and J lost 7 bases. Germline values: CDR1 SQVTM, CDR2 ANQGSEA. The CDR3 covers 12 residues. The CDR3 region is CSVEGLVNEQFF. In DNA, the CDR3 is TGCAGCGTTGAGGGACTAGTGAATGAGCAGTTCTTC.

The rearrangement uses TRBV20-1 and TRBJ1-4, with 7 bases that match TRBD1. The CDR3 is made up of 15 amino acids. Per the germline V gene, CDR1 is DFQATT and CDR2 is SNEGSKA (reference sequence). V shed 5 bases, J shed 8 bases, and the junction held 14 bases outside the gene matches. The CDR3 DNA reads TGCAGTGCTTACCGGGACAGCCGGCTGAGGGAAAAACTGTTTTTT. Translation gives CSAYRDSRLREKLFF.

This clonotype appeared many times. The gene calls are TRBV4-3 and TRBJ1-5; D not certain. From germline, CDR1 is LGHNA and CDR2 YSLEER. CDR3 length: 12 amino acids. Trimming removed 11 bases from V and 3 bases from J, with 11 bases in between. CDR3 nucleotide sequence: TGCGCCGCTGGGTCCTACAATCAGCCCCAGCATTTT. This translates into CAAGSYNQPQHF.

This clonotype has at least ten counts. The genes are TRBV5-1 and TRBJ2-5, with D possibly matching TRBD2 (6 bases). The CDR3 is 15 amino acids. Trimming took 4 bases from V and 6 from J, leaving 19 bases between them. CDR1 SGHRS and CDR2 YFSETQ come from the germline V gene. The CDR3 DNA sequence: TGCGCCAGCAGCGGCGGGGACGGCCTAAAGAAGACCCAGTACTTC. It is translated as CASSGGDGLKKTQYF.